This T cell receptor (beta chain) was identified in a study of blood T cell repertoires in COVID-19. Up to 2 weeks before entering the study, exposed participants had met a COVID-19 case. In the original processing: Quantification of nucleated cells was approximated via reference gene primer amplification. Profiled with immunoSEQ multiplex PCR; TCRdb holds only in-frame clones, not every one. For V, J and clone size, that table is used; D and trimming come from the DNA. The sample holds fewer than 250,000 clones, 83% seen once. CDR3 length equals 16 residues. V was trimmed by 4 bases and J by 0 bases, leaving 16 bases between them. Germline lookup yields CDR1 SQVTM and CDR2 ANQGSEA.

The source is a woman aged 40-49 years who had been exposed to COVID-19. J is TRBJ1-5 and V is TRBV29-1; weak D call: TRBD1 (5 bases). Input material: PBMCs or T cells enriched from blood (not recorded which). CDR3 in amino acids: CSVVPGLWVSNQPQHF. The CDR3 DNA reads TGCAGCGTTGTCCCAGGGCTCTGGGTTAGCAATCAGCCCCAGCATTTT. Filled out from reference TRBV29-1 and TRBJ1-5, the complete variable domain reads SAVISQKPSRDICQRGTSLTIQCQVDSQVTMMFWYRQQPGQSLTLIATANQGSEATYESGFVIDKFPISRPNLTFSTLTVSNMSPEDSSIYLCSVVPGLWVSNQPQHFGDGTRLSIL.